This T cell receptor beta chain was observed in a study of OX40 agonist ivuxolimab in advanced cancers. For the wider study: Ivuxolimab was a fully human IgG2 agonistic monoclonal antibody targeting the costimulatory receptor OX40 (CD134). Intravenous ivuxolimab was administered to patients every 2 weeks at six dose levels: 0.01, 0.1, 0.3, 1.5, 3 and 10 mg/kg. Of the roughly 53 patients in dose escalation, around 20 had hepatocellular carcinoma, about 15 had melanoma, 9 had renal cell carcinoma and 9 had head and neck cancer. The dose-escalation cohort was roughly 83% male with a mean age of approximately 60 years, ranging from roughly 20 to 80. Patients were allowed to have had prior anti-PD-1, anti-PD-L1 or anti-CTLA-4 therapy, and 40% of the dose-escalation patients had previously received checkpoint inhibitors. Partial responses occurred in three dose-escalation patients, of whom one had hepatocellular carcinoma and two had cutaneous melanoma. The purpose of peripheral TCRbeta sequencing was to test whether ivuxolimab changed TCR sequence diversity and led to clonal T-cell expansion. The paper covers the monotherapy dose-escalation part of the phase I ivuxolimab trial, which included N ≈ 50 patients.

With respect to this clone: The target of this receptor is not known. It has no much larger one-base neighbor in the sample; base qualities were not kept.

For sequencing of the TCRbeta CDR3 region, genomic DNA was extracted from the sorted cells. The immunoSEQ Assay was used for sequencing of TCRbeta CDR3 regions. TCRdb retrieved this table from immuneACCESS and kept in-frame rearrangements only. Not all clones are present; in checked studies, unresolved V genes account for under half, and no reason is known for the remainder. Here the sample has tens of thousands of clones; around 85% occur a single time. Roughly 4.6% of the sample rests with the top ten. What the study reported, not specific to this receptor: In the 0.1-3.0 mg/kg groups, partial responders had among the lowest normalized peripheral clonal expansion, particularly in CD8+ T cells. Which antigens the clonally expanded peripheral T cells were specific for was not determined. At doses of 0.1 to 3.0 mg/kg, clonal expansion of both CD4+ and CD8+ T cells in blood was seen between baseline and week 6. Low levels of normalized T-cell clonal expansion were also seen in some nonresponding patients. After ivuxolimab, expanded clones were on average more numerous among CD8+ T cells than among CD4+ T cells.

Patients with a history of autoimmune disease or receiving systemic immunosuppression were excluded from the trial. In every dose cohort, peripheral blood was drawn for TCR sequencing at baseline, cycle 4 day 1, and cycle 7 day 1. Samples came from an open-label, multicenter, first-in-human phase I dose-escalation trial of ivuxolimab. Adults with locally advanced or metastatic melanoma, renal cell, hepatocellular, or head and neck squamous cell carcinoma were enrolled in the trial. Before TCR sequencing, CD4+ and CD8+ T cells were separately sorted from peripheral blood. The material was CD4+ or CD8+ T cells sorted from blood, obtained in a trial of the OX40 agonist ivuxolimab. The TCR originated in an adult with an advanced solid tumor such as melanoma, head and neck, liver or kidney cancer.

The nucleotide sequence is TGTGCCAGTAGTGGTCGGGACAGGGGGGCTGGGGCCAACGTCCTGACTTTC. It translates to CASSGRDRGAGANVLTF. Recombination joined TRBV19 with TRBJ2-6, and TRBD1 aligns with 11 junction nucleotides. Trimming leaves V shorter by 5 bases and J shorter by 2 bases, with the junction holding 5 bases beyond the gene matches. Including the terminal cysteine and phenylalanine, the CDR3 comprises 17 residues. Only the CDR3 portion is preserved as DNA: 51 bases, with reading frame beginning at the first base. Reading the germline V gene (reference sequence) gives CDR1 LNHDA and CDR2 SQIVND. Where the CDR3 stops, the reference TRBV19 and TRBJ2-6 genes take over; the full variable domain is DGGITQSPKYLFRKEGQNVTLSCEQNLNHDAMYWYRQDPGQGLRLIYYSQIVNDFQKGDIAEGYSVSREKKESFPLTVTSAQKNPTAFYLCASSGRDRGAGANVLTFGAGSRLTVL.